The 7 T cell receptor beta chains listed next were all sequenced from one sample in a study of OX40 agonist ivuxolimab in advanced cancers. TCRdb's copy holds only in-frame clones and misses some; the assay was immunoSEQ multiplex PCR. The sample yields 55,000 to 65,000 clones, roughly 86% seen once. The specimen was CD4+ or CD8+ T cells sorted from blood, collected in a trial of the OX40 agonist ivuxolimab. Source of these receptors: an adult with an advanced solid tumor such as melanoma, head and neck, liver or kidney cancer.

The chain carries TRBV6-6 and TRBJ1-1; D may be TRBD1 (6 bases). V was clipped by 4 bases and J by 2 bases, with 17 bases between them. From germline, CDR1 is MNHNY and CDR2 SVGAGI (reference sequence). The CDR3 covers 16 residues. The CDR3 spells CASSFGQNLINTEAFF. The DNA of the CDR3 is TGTGCCAGCAGTTTCGGACAGAACCTAATTAACACTGAAGCTTTCTTT.

The chain uses TRBV5-1 and TRBJ2-4; 7 bases line up with TRBD1. Germline CDR1 is SGHRS and CDR2 is YFSETQ. J lost 7 bases, V lost 4 bases, and 8 bases had no gene match. This CDR3 has 14 amino acids. CDR3 sequence: CASSPDRAGNIQYF. The CDR3 DNA reads TGCGCCAGCAGCCCCGACAGGGCAGGGAACATTCAGTACTTC.

This rearrangement joins TRBV7-6 to TRBJ1-1; D remains ambiguous. This CDR3 is 13 amino acids long. Per germline, CDR1 SGHVS and CDR2 FNYEAQ. Trimming took off 5 bases at V and 2 bases at J, with 9 bases between the two ends. The DNA for the CDR3 is TGTGCCAGCAGCCGAGGGTTTAACACTGAAGCTTTCTTT. This sequence encodes CASSRGFNTEAFF. Variable domain in full (rest from reference TRBV7-6 and TRBJ1-1): GAGVSQSPRYKVTKRGQDVALRCDPISGHVSLYWYRQALGQGPEFLTYFNYEAQQDKSGLPNDRFSAERPEGSISTLTIQRTEQRDSAMYRCASSRGFNTEAFFGQGTRLTVV.

The V gene is TRBV6-1, the J gene TRBJ2-1; D unclear. The germline V gene encodes CDR1 MNHNS and CDR2 SASEGT. V was cut by 4 bases and J by 4 bases, with 5 bases left in between. The CDR3 spans 12 residues. CDR3 nucleotides: TGTGCCAGCAGTGTCAATTACAATGAGCAGTTCTTC. Amino acid sequence: CASSVNYNEQFF.

The rearrangement joins TRBV10-3 to TRBJ1-2; tentative D call: TRBD1 (5 bases). Germline CDR1 is ENHRY and CDR2 is SYGVKD. This CDR3 contains 13 residues. V was shortened by 0 bases and J by 7 bases, with 9 bases between the two germline ends. CDR3 in amino acids: CAISESGVAGYTF. CDR3 DNA sequence: TGTGCCATCAGTGAGTCAGGGGTGGCTGGCTACACCTTC.

CDR3 bases: TGTGCCAGCAGTGCTGACCGATATCTCACCGGGGAGCTGTTTTTT. Its protein product is CASSADRYLTGELFF. The chain combines TRBV2 with TRBJ2-2; D call uncertain. The CDR3 is 15 residues long. CDR1 SNHLY and CDR2 FYNNEI come from the germline V gene. V lost 4 bases to trimming and J lost 4 bases, with 13 bases between them.

The J gene is TRBJ2-7, the V gene TRBV10-3; either TRBD1 or TRBD2 may fit D (6 bases each). This CDR3 comprises 15 residues. Germline V gene lookup returns CDR1 ENHRY and CDR2 SYGVKD. The ends were cut back, 0 bases at V and 3 bases at J, with 12 bases in the middle. The CDR3 protein is CAISESRGRSYEQYF. The CDR3 bases are TGTGCCATCAGTGAGTCTCGGGGGCGAAGCTACGAGCAGTACTTC.